What follows are 13 T cell receptor beta chains derived from one specimen sequenced in a study of beta chain features in type 1 diabetes. Sequenced material consisted of expressed TCRB transcripts (all of the isolated RNA was reverse transcribed). The data were produced by immunoSEQ multiplex PCR, yet TCRdb's version contains in-frame clones alone and is incomplete. This table holds about 370,000 clones, roughly 15% found once. The sequencing input was naive CD4+ T cells from blood. The receptors derive from a woman between 18 and 29 years old in good health.

The V gene is TRBV6-5, the J gene TRBJ1-1, with TRBD1 as a possible D gene (6 bases). The CDR3 has 16 amino acids. Looked up from germline, CDR1 is MNHEY and CDR2 is SVGAGI. V shed 2 bases and J shed 1 base, with 14 bases lying between them. The CDR3 nucleotides are TGTGCCAGCAGTTACGGGCAGGGGCGGAGGAACACTGAAGCTTTCTTT. Amino acid sequence: CASSYGQGRRNTEAFF.

In this sample, this clone turned up a few times. The chain is built from TRBV2 and TRBJ2-7; 14 bases fit TRBD2. The CDR3 length is 14 residues. The germline V gene has CDR1 SNHLY and CDR2 FYNNEI. With 8 bases clipped from V and 9 bases from J, the junction kept 9 bases outside the gene matches. As DNA, the CDR3 is TGTGCCAGCGGTCCGGGACTAGCGGGAGTGGTGCAGTACTTC. Translation: CASGPGLAGVVQYF. Full variable domain (outside the CDR3, taken from reference TRBV2 and TRBJ2-7): EPEVTQTPSHQVTQMGQEVILRCVPISNHLYFYWYRQILGQKVEFLVSFYNNEISEKSEIFDDQFSVERPDGSNFTLKIRSTKLEDSAMYFCASGPGLAGVVQYFGPGTRLTVT.

This clone was seen a few times. This sequence joins TRBV11-2 and TRBJ2-1, with D possibly TRBD2 on 6 matching bases. Trimming cost V 5 bases and J 6 bases, with 17 bases left between them. This CDR3 is built from 15 residues. CDR1 and CDR2 from the germline V gene are SGHAT and FQNNGV. CDR3 residues: CASSPRRDFINEQFF. The CDR3 DNA sequence: TGTGCCAGCAGCCCCCGTAGGGACTTTATCAATGAGCAGTTCTTC.

This clone was detected a few times. The chain combines TRBV27 with TRBJ2-5, with 9 positions matching TRBD2. CDR1 MNHEY and CDR2 SMNVEV come from the germline V gene (reference sequence). CDR3 length: 15 amino acids. J was trimmed by 5 bases and V by 2 bases; bases with no gene match: 6. The CDR3 DNA reads TGTGCCAGCAGTTTACAAGCGGGAGGACAGGAGACCCAGTACTTC. This translates into CASSLQAGGQETQYF.

The rearrangement links TRBV9 to TRBJ2-7; possibly TRBD1 for D (6 bases). Trimming removed 3 bases from V and 6 bases from J, with 16 bases in between. Germline CDR1 reads SGDLS; CDR2 reads YYNGEE. This CDR3 contains 14 residues. The DNA for the CDR3 is TGTGCCAGCAGCGAACAGGGAGCGAGGTCCGAGCAGTACTTC. This encodes CASSEQGARSEQYF.

This rearrangement joins TRBV5-4 to TRBJ2-7; 9 positions agree with TRBD2. Trimming removed 3 bases from V and 4 bases from J; junction bases left unmatched: 2. The CDR3 runs 13 residues. CDR1 and CDR2 from the germline V gene are SGHNT and YYREEE (reference sequence). CDR3 nucleotides: TGTGCCAGCAGCTGGACTAGCGCGTACGAGCAGTACTTC. This codes for CASSWTSAYEQYF.

The genes are TRBV4-3 and TRBJ2-1, with 8 bases that match TRBD2. Unmatched junction bases numbered 14, after V lost 5 bases and J lost 14 bases. CDR1 and CDR2 (germline): LGHNA, YSLEER. The CDR3 sequence is 14 residues long. This chain's CDR3 is CASSDQKAGVGEFF. CDR3 nucleotides: TGCGCCAGCAGCGACCAAAAAGCGGGAGTAGGTGAGTTCTTC.

Only a few counts were recorded for this clone. The V call is TRBV18, the J call TRBJ2-7; D is unclear. This CDR3 has 15 amino acids. Germline-derived CDR1 and CDR2 are KGHSH and LQKENI. The ends were cut back, 0 bases at V and 2 bases at J, with 11 bases in the middle. CDR3 DNA: TGTGCCAGCTCACCACCTAGTCTCGGTACCTACGAGCAGTACTTC. Protein: CASSPPSLGTYEQYF.

The V gene is TRBV2, the J gene TRBJ1-2; D gene unclear. This CDR3 has 13 residues. The ends were cut back, 3 bases at V and 2 bases at J, with 7 bases in the middle. Germline-derived CDR1 and CDR2 are SNHLY and FYNNEI. This CDR3 reads CASSDTVNYGYTF. The CDR3 DNA follows: TGTGCCAGCAGTGACACGGTGAACTATGGCTACACCTTC. Full variable domain (rest looked up from reference TRBV2 and TRBJ1-2): EPEVTQTPSHQVTQMGQEVILRCVPISNHLYFYWYRQILGQKVEFLVSFYNNEISEKSEIFDDQFSVERPDGSNFTLKIRSTKLEDSAMYFCASSDTVNYGYTFGSGTRLTVV.

The chain couples TRBV25-1 to TRBJ2-7; weak D call: TRBD2 (5 bases). CDR3 length equals 13 residues. V was pared by 5 bases and J by 4 bases, with 12 bases between. Per germline, CDR1 MGHDK and CDR2 SYGVNS. The DNA for the CDR3 is TGTGCCAGCAGTCCGTCCGGGATATACGAGCAGTACTTC. Translation: CASSPSGIYEQYF.

In its sample, this clone was seen a few times. The CDR3, as DNA: TGTGCCAGCTGGGGGGCTAGCGGGAGGGCTTACAATGAGCAGTTCTTC. Encoded protein: CASWGASGRAYNEQFF. The chain uses TRBV5-4 and TRBJ2-1; TRBD2 aligns across 12 bases. The CDR3 runs 16 residues. The germline gives CDR1 SGHNT, CDR2 YYREEE (reference sequence). V lost 7 bases to trimming and J lost 4 bases; unmatched junction nucleotides: 9.

The rearrangement joins TRBV7-9 to TRBJ2-1, with D maybe TRBD1 (6 bases). The V and J ends lost 6 bases and 5 bases respectively, with 17 bases between them. Germline V CDR1 and CDR2: SEHNR, FQNEAQ (reference sequence). The CDR3 consists of 15 residues. CDR3: CASRKSRDKDNEQFF. The CDR3 DNA reads TGTGCCAGCAGAAAGAGCCGGGACAAGGACAATGAGCAGTTCTTC.

A word on this clone: An end of the junction differs from the germline gene, which may be a read error. J is TRBJ1-5 and V is TRBV30; the D is unclear. The length of the CDR3 is 11 residues. Germline values: CDR1 GTSNPN, CDR2 SVGIG (reference sequence). CDR3 bases: TGTGCCTGGAGTGTTAATCCGCCCCAGCATTTT. Its protein product is CAWSVNPPQHF.